These 14 T cell receptor beta chains share one sample of origin, sequenced in a study of T-cell reconstitution after alpha-beta-depleted transplantation in children. Library preparation (for TCRbeta) was performed with unique molecular identifiers. Via MiXCR, TCRdb re-called the PCR reads, giving one row per CDR3 protein. The sample lists hundreds of thousands of distinct CDR3 sequences; roughly 23% were seen once. The starting material was PBMCs, mostly from graft donor cells, obtained 360 days after TCRalphabeta/CD19-depleted stem cell transplant. The receptors were gathered from a boy younger than two who had a stem cell transplant for acute myeloid leukemia, so the T cells may come from the graft donor.

The chain has TRBV6-5 and TRBJ1-2; TRBD1 might be the D (5 bases). Germline lookup yields CDR1 MNHEY and CDR2 SVGAGI. The ends were cut back, 0 bases at V and 0 bases at J, with 14 bases in the middle. This CDR3 region has 17 residues. For the CDR3, the DNA is TGTGCCAGCAGTTACTCGACTTCAGGGAGGGCTAACTATGGCTACACCTTC. Protein sequence: CASSYSTSGRANYGYTF.

This clonotype was counted only a few times. The CDR3 loop reads CSVKGASGNTIYF. The CDR3 region has the DNA TGCAGCGTCAAGGGGGCCTCTGGAAACACCATATATTTT. The chain combines TRBV29-1 with TRBJ1-3; 7 bases fit TRBD1. The CDR3 is made up of 13 amino acids. In germline, CDR1 is SQVTM, CDR2 ANQGSEA. V lost 6 bases to trimming and J lost 0 bases; unmatched junction nucleotides: 2.

A few counts support this clonotype. The V call is TRBV20-1, the J call TRBJ1-2; D is perhaps TRBD1 (6 bases). Trimming stripped 5 bases from V and 5 bases from J, with 15 bases between. The CDR3 has 13 amino acids. The germline V gene has CDR1 DFQATT and CDR2 SNEGSKA (reference sequence). The CDR3 coding sequence is TGCAGTGCTCTAGGACAGTCTTATTATGGCTACACCTTC. Residues: CSALGQSYYGYTF.

CDR3 in DNA: TGCGCCAGCAGCCAAACAGGGGAAGCCAAAAACATTCAGTACTTC. Its protein product is CASSQTGEAKNIQYF. The rearrangement uses TRBV4-3 and TRBJ2-4; 7 nucleotides agree with TRBD1. Germline CDR1 is LGHNA and CDR2 is YSLEER. The length of the CDR3 is 15 residues. Trimming took 2 bases from V and 0 from J; bases not matched to a gene: 1.

This clonotype has more than one count but fewer than ten. The chain combines TRBV7-9 with TRBJ2-1, with D perhaps TRBD1 (5 bases). The length of the CDR3 is 14 residues. Germline values: CDR1 SEHNR, CDR2 FQNEAQ (reference sequence). V shed 1 base and J shed 7 bases, with 11 bases lying between them. The CDR3 DNA sequence: TGTGCCAGCAGCTTAGGGTCAGGGCGGAATGAGCAGTTCTTC. It encodes CASSLGSGRNEQFF.

V usage is TRBV7-2 and J usage is TRBJ2-3, with no clear D. The CDR3 spans 14 residues. Germline V CDR1 and CDR2: SGHTA, FQGNSA. V was clipped by 5 bases and J by 5 bases, with 14 bases between them. CDR3 DNA: TGTGCCAGCAGCAAGGGCTCCAGGAAAGATACGCAGTATTTT. Its protein product is CASSKGSRKDTQYF. Full variable domain (rest looked up from reference TRBV7-2 and TRBJ2-3): GAGVSQSPSNKVTEKGKDVELRCDPISGHTALYWYRQSLGQGLEFLIYFQGNSAPDKSGLPSDRFSAERTGGSVSTLTIQRTQQEDSAVYLCASSKGSRKDTQYFGPGTRLTVL.

This clonotype was counted ten times or more. The V gene is TRBV29-1, the J gene TRBJ2-3; D might be TRBD2 (5 bases). In germline, CDR1 is SQVTM, CDR2 ANQGSEA. CDR3 length: 17 amino acids. The germline V and J ends were trimmed by 4 bases and 0 bases, with 20 bases remaining between them. The CDR3 coding sequence is TGCAGCGTTGGTCCGAGGAGCGGCTACCTTAGCACAGATACGCAGTATTTT. Protein sequence: CSVGPRSGYLSTDTQYF.

On this clonotype: One end of the junction is discordant with germline, which a read error may explain. V and J are TRBV9 and TRBJ1-1; D not certain. CDR3 length: 13 residues. CDR1 and CDR2 (germline): SGDLS, YYNGEE. CDR3 DNA sequence: TGTGCCAGCAGCGTATGGGAGAACGCTGAAGCTTTCTTT. Protein: CASSVWENAEAFF. Using reference TRBV9 and TRBJ1-1 for the parts outside the CDR3, the full variable domain is DSGVTQTPKHLITATGQRVTLRCSPRSGDLSVYWYQQSLDQGLQFLIQYYNGEERAKGNILERFSAQQFPDLHSELNLSSLELGDSALYFCASSVWENAEAFFGQGTRLTVV.

This sequence joins TRBV5-1 and TRBJ2-5; possibly TRBD1 for D (6 bases). V gave up 5 bases and J gave up 0 bases, with 8 bases separating them. CDR1 and CDR2 (germline): SGHRS, YFSETQ. The CDR3 consists of 13 residues. The CDR3, as DNA: TGCGCCAGCAGTACAGGGTACCAAGAGACCCAGTACTTC. Amino acids: CASSTGYQETQYF.

The sample holds many counts of this clonotype. The chain links TRBV11-2 to TRBJ2-3; possible D gene TRBD1, 6 bases. V dropped 5 bases and J dropped 0 bases, with 18 bases sitting between them. CDR1 and CDR2 from the germline V gene are SGHAT and FQNNGV. The CDR3 is made up of 17 amino acids. In nucleotides, the CDR3 is TGTGCCAGCAGCCCCGGGACAAGTTTTTTCAGCACAGATACGCAGTATTTT. This gives the protein CASSPGTSFFSTDTQYF.

This clonotype was picked up a small number of times. The chain combines TRBV6-6 with TRBJ1-1; maybe TRBD1 (5 bases). Germline V gene sequence: CDR1 MNHNY, CDR2 SVGAGI (reference sequence). The CDR3 covers 13 residues. V gave up 2 bases and J gave up 4 bases, with 8 bases separating them. CDR3 coding DNA: TGTGCCAGCAGTTACGGTAGGGGCACTGAAGCTTTCTTT. Translating gives CASSYGRGTEAFF.

This clonotype was counted a single time. The chain carries TRBV19 and TRBJ2-1; D may be TRBD1 (5 bases). The length of the CDR3 is 13 residues. Deletions cut 5 bases from V and 5 bases from J, with 10 bases between. CDR1 is LNHDA, CDR2 SQIVND, per germline (reference sequence). The CDR3 reads CASSADSDNEQFF. The CDR3 bases are TGTGCCAGTAGTGCTGACAGTGACAATGAGCAGTTCTTC.

In its sample, this clonotype was seen many times. The germline gene is not matched at one end of the junction; a read error may be the cause. The V call is TRBV6-5, the J call TRBJ2-5; 8 bases align to TRBD2. The germline CDR1 and CDR2 sequences are MNHEY and SVGAGI. The CDR3 has 18 residues. This chain's CDR3 is CASSYSTGITSGQGTQYF. CDR3 bases: TGTGCCAGCAGTTACTCGACGGGCATCACTAGCGGCCAAGGGACCCAGTACTTC.

Many counts were recorded for this clonotype. The chain employs TRBV15 and TRBJ2-2, with D unresolved. V gave up 5 bases and J gave up 4 bases, with 14 bases separating them. CDR1 and CDR2 from the germline V gene are LNHNV and YYDKDF (reference sequence). The CDR3 runs 15 residues. For the CDR3, the DNA is TGTGCCACCAGCGTACGAGCGTTGGGCACCGGGGAGCTGTTTTTT. This gives the protein CATSVRALGTGELFF.